The clone carrying this T cell receptor (beta chain) was recorded only once. Its target is unknown. Sequencing of TCR beta drew on CD8+ and CD4+ T cells from blood. The multiple sclerosis controls consisted of treatment-naive patients with relapsing-remitting disease, either stable or active. Reverse transcription of about 0.5 to 1 ug RNA used random hexamers. Amplification of TCR beta CDR3 spanned 54 Vbeta and 13 Jbeta via immunoSEQ multiplex PCR. TCRdb ran MiXCR on the immunoSEQ multiplex PCR reads and lists one entry per CDR3 protein. The sample has a few hundred thousand distinct CDR3 sequences; over 85% are singletons. These data originate in a study of CD8 T cells in Susac syndrome. Trimming stripped 3 bases from V and 7 bases from J, with 8 bases between. The CDR3 covers 12 residues. Whole-study findings and limits: The study conceded that relatively few individuals underwent its TCR sequencing and HLA analysis.

This receptor was taken from a human donor with multiple sclerosis. The chain employs TRBV12-3 or TRBV12-4 and TRBJ2-3; D is unresolved. Source material: CD4+ T cells from PBMCs. CDR3 bases: TGTGCCAGCAGTTTTTGGCGAAATACGCAGTATTTT. It specifies CASSFWRNTQYF.